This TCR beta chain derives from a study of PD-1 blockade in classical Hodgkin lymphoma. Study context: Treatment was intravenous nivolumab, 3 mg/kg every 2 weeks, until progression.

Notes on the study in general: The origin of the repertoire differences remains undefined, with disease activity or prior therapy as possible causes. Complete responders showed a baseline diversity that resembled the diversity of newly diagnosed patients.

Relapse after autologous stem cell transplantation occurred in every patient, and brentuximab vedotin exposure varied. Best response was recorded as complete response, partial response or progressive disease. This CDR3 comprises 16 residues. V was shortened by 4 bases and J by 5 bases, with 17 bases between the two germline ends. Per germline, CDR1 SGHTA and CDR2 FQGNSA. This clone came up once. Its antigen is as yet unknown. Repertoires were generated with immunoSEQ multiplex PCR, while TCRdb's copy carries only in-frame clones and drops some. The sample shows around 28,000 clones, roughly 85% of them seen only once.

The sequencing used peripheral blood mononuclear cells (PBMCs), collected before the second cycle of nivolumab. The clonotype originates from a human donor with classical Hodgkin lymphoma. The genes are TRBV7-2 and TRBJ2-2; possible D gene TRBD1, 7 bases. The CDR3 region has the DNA TGTGCCAGCAGCTCACAGGGGAGGAGGCCTACCGGGGAGCTGTTTTTT. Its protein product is CASSSQGRRPTGELFF.